This TCR beta chain was captured in a study of shared clonotypes between healthy human individuals. This clone was counted once. CDR3 length equals 15 residues. Germline-derived CDR1 and CDR2 are SGHAT and FQNNGV. Trimming at V came to 3 bases and at J to 4 bases, leaving 4 bases not matched to a gene. TCRdb's table, derived via immunoSEQ multiplex PCR, lists solely in-frame clones and lacks some. The sample consists of approximately 940,000 clones, 70% to 85% of them appearing once. The source material was memory CD4+ T cells sorted from blood. This sample's subset: CD45RA-negative fraction. This clonotype was sampled from a man younger than 35 in good health. This chain uses TRBV11-2 with TRBJ1-1; 11 bases map to TRBD1. The CDR3 nucleotides are TGTGCCAGCAGCTTGGGACAGGGGGGTGGCACTGAAGCTTTCTTT. This gives the protein CASSLGQGGGTEAFF.